This T cell receptor (beta chain) was found in a study of blood T cell repertoires in COVID-19. At the level of the study: The United States, Italy and Spain provided the acute and convalescent COVID-19 samples. The analysed material was cDNA or gDNA that came from T cells, B-cell-depleted T cells, or PBMCs.

Original processing notes: Nucleated cell number was recorded as an estimate derived from reference gene primer amplification. The assay was immunoSEQ multiplex PCR, and TCRdb's table has in-frame clones only and misses some. V and J calls and clone size come straight from that table; D and trimming were deduced from the DNA. Among roughly 340,000 clones listed, over 80% were seen once. CDR3 length: 15 amino acids. Germline V gene sequence: CDR1 MNHEY, CDR2 SVGEGT. J lost 15 bases, V lost 6 bases, and 19 bases had no gene match. Sequencing input: peripheral blood. V usage is TRBV6-2 or TRBV6-3 and J usage is TRBJ2-1; TRBD2 agrees at 8 bases. This receptor was obtained from a woman in her fifties or sixties with COVID-19, enrolled during active disease. The CDR3 bases are TGTGCCAGCAGCCTTCGTGCGGGACTAGGTTATATCGCGTTCTTC. This encodes CASSLRAGLGYIAFF.